This T cell receptor beta chain originates from a study of PD-1 blockade in classical Hodgkin lymphoma. TCRdb keeps only in-frame clones here, not all; method: immunoSEQ multiplex PCR. This sample has fewer than 50,000 clones, with about 77% found just once. Indicated time point: cycle 4 day 1 (C4D1), after less than 7 weeks of nivolumab. Following autologous stem cell transplantation, relapse occurred in every patient, and exposure to brentuximab vedotin varied. The TCR sequence derives from a human donor with classical Hodgkin lymphoma. The starting material was peripheral blood mononuclear cells (PBMCs), obtained before the fourth cycle of nivolumab.

The CDR3 nucleotides are TGTGCCAGCATGTCGACGGGGTATGGCTACACCTTC. Its protein is CASMSTGYGYTF. This sequence joins TRBV6-1 and TRBJ1-2; D remains ambiguous. Germline V gene sequence: CDR1 MNHNS, CDR2 SASEGT. This CDR3 comprises 12 residues. Trimming pared 7 bases from V and 5 bases from J, leaving 11 bases between.